The rows below give T cell receptor beta chains drawn from one sample of a study of cytomegalovirus exposure and HLA in healthy donors. Method: immunoSEQ multiplex PCR; TCRdb's copy keeps in-frame clones and lacks some. Seen here are 150,000 or so clones, roughly 70% observed once, and the top ten hold around 2.3%. The sequenced material came from PBMCs. The source of these receptors is a young man in good health and CMV-seronegative. CDR3s leave out the opening cysteine and the closing phenylalanine or tryptophan. The order of the fields is V gene, J gene, CDR3 protein.

TRBV28,TRBJ2-7,ASSSGQGIWNEQY
TRBV6-5,TRBJ1-6,ASRTNRDSPLH
TRBV6-6,TRBJ2-5,ASSRLAGPQETQY
TRBV5-1,TRBJ2-2,ASSSYPGTSGGAGELF
TRBV25-1,TRBJ1-1,ASSPSGVTEAF
TRBV14,TRBJ2-7,ASRPQGQGNYEQY
TRBV25-1,TRBJ2-1,ASTLGAGPYNEQF
TRBV4-1,TRBJ2-1,ASSQGVAALNEEEQF
TRBV2,TRBJ2-1,ASSGPAGGLNEQF
TRBV15,TRBJ2-5,ATSEGIGTGGRETQY
TRBV5-1,TRBJ1-3,ASSRGQPAGNTIY
TRBV5-1,TRBJ1-1,ASSGGAYNTEAF
TRBV27,-,ASSLSSRGIYEQY
TRBV18,TRBJ1-1,ASSPSGGTEAF
TRBV5-5,TRBJ2-2,ASTREDGRTGELF
TRBV27,TRBJ1-2,ASSLTGFYGYT
TRBV18,TRBJ1-1,ASSSTPGNTEAF
TRBV2,TRBJ1-1,ATKTGLNTEAF
TRBV5-4,TRBJ2-7,ASSLAGGLSYEQY
TRBV7-8,TRBJ2-3,ASSLRTSGGLSTDTQY